Presented here are 11 T cell receptor beta chains from one specimen sequenced in a study of T cells in Graves' hyperthyroidism and ophthalmopathy (dated by TCRdb to the late 2010s). The library was generated by multiplex PCR. Sequencing took place on an Illumina HiSeq 2000. Amplification of TCR beta CDR3 regions was carried out from RNA transcripts. The first round of RT-PCR for the TCR CDR3 was performed with the HTBI primer set and the Qiagen OneStep RT-PCR kit. Clones were called with MiXCR by TCRdb after fastp trimmed the public reads at Q25, and only in-frame beta chains were retained. Rows merge per CDR3 protein into single entries with the most common DNA and genes. For this sample the table gives some 400,000 distinct CDR3 sequences, of which roughly 13% were detected only once. Around 20% of the sample is taken by the ten largest. The sample was blood. The receptors originated from a man aged 25-45 years with Graves' hyperthyroidism that later progressed to Graves' ophthalmopathy.

In its sample, this clonotype was seen a few times. The rearrangement uses TRBV5-1 and TRBJ2-2; TRBD1 might be the D (6 bases). Trimming took off 4 bases at V and 2 bases at J, with 15 bases between the two ends. This CDR3 region has 16 residues. Germline V gene data show CDR1 as SGHRS and CDR2 as YFSETQ. CDR3 loop: CASSLHREINTGELFF. The CDR3 DNA follows: TGCGCCAGCAGCCTCCACAGGGAAATTAACACCGGGGAGCTGTTTTTT.

The chain links TRBV7-2 to TRBJ1-2, with 9 bases aligning to TRBD1. The CDR3 is made up of 14 amino acids. With 3 bases clipped from V and 7 bases from J, the junction kept 6 bases outside the gene matches. The germline CDR1 and CDR2 sequences are SGHTA and FQGNSA. In DNA, the CDR3 is TGTGCCAGCAGCTTTCGGGGACAGGGTGGTGGCTACACCTTC. This sequence encodes CASSFRGQGGGYTF.

The V call is TRBV6-1, the J call TRBJ2-4; maybe TRBD1 (5 bases). Trimming cost V 2 bases and J 0 bases, with 8 bases left between them. In germline, CDR1 is MNHNS, CDR2 SASEGT. The CDR3 covers 15 residues. In DNA form, the CDR3 reads TGTGCCAGCAGTGAACGCAGGGAAGCCAAAAACATTCAGTACTTC. Translating gives CASSERREAKNIQYF.

Regarding this clonotype: At one end, the junction sequence differs from germline, possibly due to a read error. The chain recombines TRBV13 with TRBJ1-1; D remains ambiguous. CDR1 is PRHDT, CDR2 FYEKMQ, per germline (reference sequence). CDR3 length: 15 residues. The CDR3 here is CGSSFGREILTEAFF. The CDR3 bases are TGTGGCAGCAGCTTCGGTCGTGAGATTTTGACTGAAGCTTTCTTT.

This clonotype was picked up many times. This chain uses TRBV30 with TRBJ1-1; D might be TRBD1 (5 bases). Germline V gene sequence: CDR1 GTSNPN, CDR2 SVGIG (reference sequence). Trimming removed 4 bases at V and 7 bases at J, with 10 bases between. The CDR3 totals 11 residues. DNA for the CDR3: TGTGCCTGGACAGGGCCCGTTGAAGCTTTCTTT. Translated, it gives CAWTGPVEAFF.

This clonotype was seen only a few times. The chain joins TRBV7-8 to TRBJ1-5; D is perhaps TRBD1 (6 bases). Looked up from germline, CDR1 is SGHVS and CDR2 is FQNEAQ. V lost 5 bases and J lost 4, with 15 bases in between. The CDR3 sequence is 15 residues long. For the CDR3, the DNA is TGTGCCAGCAGCCCAGCTGGGGGCTGGAATCAGCCCCAGCATTTT. It yields the protein CASSPAGGWNQPQHF.

There are a few counts of this clonotype. This sequence joins TRBV7-9 and TRBJ2-7; possibly TRBD1 for D (5 bases). The CDR3 loop spans 14 amino acids. The V end was cut by 1 base, the J end by 3 bases, with 10 bases between. The germline V gene has CDR1 SEHNR and CDR2 FQNEAQ (reference sequence). Here the CDR3 DNA reads TGTGCCAGCAGCTTAGATCAGGGTCGCTACGAGCAGTACTTC. It translates to CASSLDQGRYEQYF.

This clonotype was counted a few times. This chain joins TRBV18 and TRBJ2-7; D might be TRBD1 or TRBD2, each matching 6 bases. V lost 3 bases and J 5 bases, leaving 14 bases between the germline ends. The length of the CDR3 is 14 residues. Germline loops: CDR1 KGHSH, CDR2 LQKENI. The CDR3 loop is CASSPGGLQNEQYF. In DNA form, the CDR3 reads TGTGCCAGCTCACCGGGGGGCCTTCAGAACGAGCAGTACTTC.

CDR3 nucleotide sequence: TGTGCCAGCAGTTTTTCAGGGGGTTTTGAAGCTTTCTTT. Protein product: CASSFSGGFEAFF. The chain employs TRBV27 and TRBJ1-1, with 7 bases identical to TRBD1. The CDR3 is 13 residues long. The V gene end was trimmed by 3 bases and the J gene end by 7 bases; junction bases not matched to a gene: 5. The germline V gene has CDR1 MNHEY and CDR2 SMNVEV (reference sequence).

The sample holds many counts of this clonotype. The chain combines TRBV9 with TRBJ2-3; the D gene is possibly TRBD2 (5 bases). V was cut by 4 bases and J by 5 bases, with 14 bases left in between. In germline, CDR1 is SGDLS, CDR2 YYNGEE. This CDR3 has 14 amino acids. This CDR3 reads CASSSRLPQDTQYF. Here the CDR3 DNA reads TGTGCCAGCAGCTCTCGACTACCTCAAGATACGCAGTATTTT.

This clonotype has at least ten counts. The genes are TRBV7-8 and TRBJ1-5; TRBD1 is a possible D gene (6 bases). CDR3 size: 14 residues. The germline V and J ends were trimmed by 1 base and 9 bases, with 13 bases remaining between them. The V gene's germline CDR1 is SGHVS and CDR2 FQNEAQ. CDR3 in amino acids: CASSLEGGLGPQHF. The CDR3 coding sequence is TGTGCCAGCAGCTTAGAGGGGGGGTTAGGGCCCCAGCATTTT.